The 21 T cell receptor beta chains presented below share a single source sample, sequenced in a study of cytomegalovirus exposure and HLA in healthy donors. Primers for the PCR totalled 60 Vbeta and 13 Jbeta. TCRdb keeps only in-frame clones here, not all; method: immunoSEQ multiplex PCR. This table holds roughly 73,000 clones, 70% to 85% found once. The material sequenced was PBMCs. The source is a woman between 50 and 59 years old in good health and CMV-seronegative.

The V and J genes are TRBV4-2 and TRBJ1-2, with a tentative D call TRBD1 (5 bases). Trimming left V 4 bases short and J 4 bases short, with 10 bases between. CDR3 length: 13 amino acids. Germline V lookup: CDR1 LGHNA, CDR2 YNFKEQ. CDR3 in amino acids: CASSPRTSYGYTF. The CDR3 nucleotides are TGTGCCAGCAGCCCCCGGACAAGCTATGGCTACACCTTC.

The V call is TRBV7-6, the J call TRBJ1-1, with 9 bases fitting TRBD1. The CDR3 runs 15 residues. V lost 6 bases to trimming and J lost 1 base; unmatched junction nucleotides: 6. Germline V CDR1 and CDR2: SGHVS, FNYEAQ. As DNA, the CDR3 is TGTGCCAGCAGACCCACAGGGGGCGAGAACACTGAAGCTTTCTTT. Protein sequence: CASRPTGGENTEAFF.

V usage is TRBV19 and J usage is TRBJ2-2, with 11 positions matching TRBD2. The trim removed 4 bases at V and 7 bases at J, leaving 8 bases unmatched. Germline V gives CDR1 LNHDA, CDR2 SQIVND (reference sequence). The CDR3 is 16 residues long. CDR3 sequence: CASSTRLAGGIGELFF. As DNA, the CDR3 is TGTGCCAGTAGTACTCGTCTAGCGGGAGGTATCGGGGAGCTGTTTTTT.

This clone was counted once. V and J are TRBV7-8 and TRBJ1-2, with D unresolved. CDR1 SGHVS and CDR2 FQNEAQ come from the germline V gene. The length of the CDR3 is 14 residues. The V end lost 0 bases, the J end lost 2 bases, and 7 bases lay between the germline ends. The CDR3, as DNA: TGTGCCAGCAGCTTAGCTGGAGGGAACTATGGCTACACCTTC. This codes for CASSLAGGNYGYTF.

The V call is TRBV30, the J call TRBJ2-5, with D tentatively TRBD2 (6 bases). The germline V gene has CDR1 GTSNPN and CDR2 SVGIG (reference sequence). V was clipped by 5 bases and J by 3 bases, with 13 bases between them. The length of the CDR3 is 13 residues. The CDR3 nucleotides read TGTGCCTGGGAAGGCGGGGCAAAAGAGACCCAGTACTTC. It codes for CAWEGGAKETQYF.

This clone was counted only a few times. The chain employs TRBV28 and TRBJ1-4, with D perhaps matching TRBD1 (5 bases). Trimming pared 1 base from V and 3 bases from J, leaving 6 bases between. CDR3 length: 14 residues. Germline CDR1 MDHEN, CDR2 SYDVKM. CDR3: CASSLLTANEKLFF. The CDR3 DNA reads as TGTGCCAGCAGTTTATTGACAGCTAATGAAAAACTGTTTTTT.

CDR3 coding DNA: TGTGCCAGCAGCCCGCCAGGTGGGCAGTATGGCTACACCTTC. Encoded protein: CASSPPGGQYGYTF. The V call is TRBV5-6, the J call TRBJ1-2; no firm D call. This CDR3 region has 14 residues. V shed 4 bases and J shed 5 bases, with 15 bases lying between them. The germline V gene has CDR1 SGHDT and CDR2 YYEEEE.

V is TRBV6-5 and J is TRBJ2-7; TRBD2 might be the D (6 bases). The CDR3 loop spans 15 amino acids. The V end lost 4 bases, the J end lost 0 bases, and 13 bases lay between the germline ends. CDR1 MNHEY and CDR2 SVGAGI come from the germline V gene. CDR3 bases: TGTGCCAGCAGTTCTGGGACTCCAAGCTCCTACGAGCAGTACTTC. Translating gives CASSSGTPSSYEQYF.

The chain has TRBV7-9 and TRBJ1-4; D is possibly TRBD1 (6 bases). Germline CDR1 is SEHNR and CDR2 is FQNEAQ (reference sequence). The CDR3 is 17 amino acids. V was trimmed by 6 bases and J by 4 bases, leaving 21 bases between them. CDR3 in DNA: TGTGCCAGCAGTCGTAACCGGGCAGGGGTTAATAATGAAAAACTGTTTTTT. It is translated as CASSRNRAGVNNEKLFF.

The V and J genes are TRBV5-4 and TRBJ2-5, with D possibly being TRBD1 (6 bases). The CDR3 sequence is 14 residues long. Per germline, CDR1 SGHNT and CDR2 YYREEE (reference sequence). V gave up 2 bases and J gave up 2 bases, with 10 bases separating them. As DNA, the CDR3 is TGTGCCAGCAGCTTACAGGGTCGTCAAGAGACCCAGTACTTC. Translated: CASSLQGRQETQYF.

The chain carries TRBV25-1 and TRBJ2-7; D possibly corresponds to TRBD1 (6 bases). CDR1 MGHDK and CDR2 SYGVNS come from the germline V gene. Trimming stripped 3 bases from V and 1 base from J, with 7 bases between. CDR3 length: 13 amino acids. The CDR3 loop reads CASSDRGSYEQYF. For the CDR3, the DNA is TGTGCCAGCAGTGACAGGGGATCCTACGAGCAGTACTTC.

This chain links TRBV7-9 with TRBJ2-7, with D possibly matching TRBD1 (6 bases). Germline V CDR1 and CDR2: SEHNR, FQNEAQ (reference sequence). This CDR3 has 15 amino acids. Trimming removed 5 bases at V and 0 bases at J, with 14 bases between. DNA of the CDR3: TGTGCCAGCAGCAAATACCGGGACACCTCCTACGAGCAGTACTTC. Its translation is CASSKYRDTSYEQYF.

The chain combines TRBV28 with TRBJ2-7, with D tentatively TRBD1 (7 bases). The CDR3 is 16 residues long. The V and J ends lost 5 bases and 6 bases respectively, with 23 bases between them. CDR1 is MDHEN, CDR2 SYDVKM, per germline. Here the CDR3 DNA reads TGTGCCAGCAGTCCCCGGACAGGAGGGACCTTTCTCGAGCAGTACTTC. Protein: CASSPRTGGTFLEQYF.

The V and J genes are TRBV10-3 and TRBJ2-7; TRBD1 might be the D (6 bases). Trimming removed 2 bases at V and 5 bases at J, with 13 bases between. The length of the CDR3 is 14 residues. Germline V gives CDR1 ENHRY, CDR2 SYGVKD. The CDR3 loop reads CAISEGARGNEQYF. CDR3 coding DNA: TGTGCCATCAGTGAGGGGGCTAGGGGGAACGAGCAGTACTTC.

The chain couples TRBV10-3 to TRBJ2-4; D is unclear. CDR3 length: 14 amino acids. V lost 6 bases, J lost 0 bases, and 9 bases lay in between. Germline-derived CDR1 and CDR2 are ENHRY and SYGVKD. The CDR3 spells CAIRDSVAKNIQYF. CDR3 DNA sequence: TGTGCCATCAGAGACTCGGTAGCCAAAAACATTCAGTACTTC.

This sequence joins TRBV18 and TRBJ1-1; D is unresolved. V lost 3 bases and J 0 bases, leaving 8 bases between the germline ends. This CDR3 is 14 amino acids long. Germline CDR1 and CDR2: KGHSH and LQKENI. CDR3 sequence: CASSPEGLNTEAFF. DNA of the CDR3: TGTGCCAGCTCACCTGAGGGCTTGAACACTGAAGCTTTCTTT.

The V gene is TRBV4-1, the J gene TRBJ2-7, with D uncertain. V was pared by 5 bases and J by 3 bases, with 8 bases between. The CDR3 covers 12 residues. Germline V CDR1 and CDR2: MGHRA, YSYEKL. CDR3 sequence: CASSNENYEQYV. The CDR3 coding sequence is TGCGCCAGCAGCAACGAAAACTACGAGCAGTACGTC.

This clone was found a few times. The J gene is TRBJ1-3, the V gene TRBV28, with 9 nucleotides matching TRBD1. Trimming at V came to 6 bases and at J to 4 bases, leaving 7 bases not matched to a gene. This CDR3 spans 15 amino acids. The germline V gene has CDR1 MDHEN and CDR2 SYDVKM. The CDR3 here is CASRPTGGSGNTIYF. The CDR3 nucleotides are TGTGCCAGCAGGCCCACAGGGGGCTCGGGAAACACCATATATTTT. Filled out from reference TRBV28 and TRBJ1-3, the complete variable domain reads DVKVTQSSRYLVKRTGEKVFLECVQDMDHENMFWYRQDPGLGLRLIYFSYDVKMKEKGDIPEGYSVSREKKERFSLILESASTNQTSMYLCASRPTGGSGNTIYFGEGSWLTVV.

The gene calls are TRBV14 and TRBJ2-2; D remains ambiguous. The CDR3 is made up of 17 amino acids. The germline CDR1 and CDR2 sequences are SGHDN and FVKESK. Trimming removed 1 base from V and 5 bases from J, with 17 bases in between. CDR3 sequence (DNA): TGTGCCAGCAGCCAAGGGTACTCTCGCGGTACTACCGGGGAGCTGTTTTTT. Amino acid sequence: CASSQGYSRGTTGELFF.

The CDR3: CASRSQREGANEQFF. DNA for the CDR3: TGTGCCAGCAGATCTCAACGGGAGGGAGCCAATGAGCAGTTCTTC. The gene calls are TRBV5-4 and TRBJ2-1, with 8 positions matching TRBD2. CDR3 size: 15 residues. The germline CDR1 and CDR2 sequences are SGHNT and YYREEE (reference sequence). Trimming removed 5 bases from V and 6 bases from J; junction bases left unmatched: 10.

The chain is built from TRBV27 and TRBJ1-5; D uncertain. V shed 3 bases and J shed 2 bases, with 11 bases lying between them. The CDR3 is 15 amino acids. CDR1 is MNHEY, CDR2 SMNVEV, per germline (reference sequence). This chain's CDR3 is CASSLGTSGNQPQHF. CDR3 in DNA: TGTGCCAGCAGTTTGGGTACGAGCGGCAATCAGCCCCAGCATTTT.